These 11 T cell receptor beta chains share one sample of origin, sequenced in a study of shared clonotypes between healthy human individuals. Sequencing used immunoSEQ multiplex PCR; TCRdb keeps in-frame clones, though not all of them. This table holds about 2 million clones, less than 95% found once. Only CD45RO-negative cells positively selected for CCR7 counted as naive CD8 cells, so terminally differentiated effector memory CD45RA+ cells were excluded. Input material: naive CD8+ T cells sorted from blood. The source is a man aged 18 to 35 in good health.

This chain links TRBV27 with TRBJ2-3; tentatively, D is TRBD1 (5 bases). Germline lookup yields CDR1 MNHEY and CDR2 SMNVEV (reference sequence). The V and J ends lost 6 bases and 2 bases respectively, with 12 bases between them. The CDR3 is 14 amino acids. The DNA of the CDR3 is TGTGCCAGCAGATGGGGCGGCTCCACAGATACGCAGTATTTT. Translated, it gives CASRWGGSTDTQYF.

V usage is TRBV2 and J usage is TRBJ1-4; D is perhaps TRBD1 (6 bases). There are 18 residues in the CDR3. Trimming left V 6 bases short and J 1 base short, with 21 bases between. Per germline, CDR1 SNHLY and CDR2 FYNNEI. DNA of the CDR3: TGTGCCAGCAGCACAACAGGGATCCAGGGAGGAACTAATGAAAAACTGTTTTTT. Its translation is CASSTTGIQGGTNEKLFF.

This clone has more than one count but fewer than ten. This chain joins TRBV7-9 and TRBJ1-2; the D gene is possibly TRBD1 (5 bases). The CDR3 extends over 15 amino acids. The V end was cut by 7 bases, the J end by 7 bases, with 22 bases between. Germline CDR1 SEHNR, CDR2 FQNEAQ (reference sequence). CDR3 protein: CASNAKWDPPGGYTF. The CDR3 DNA reads as TGTGCCAGCAACGCGAAATGGGACCCCCCGGGTGGCTACACCTTC. Based on the CDR3 plus reference TRBV7-9 and TRBJ1-2, the full variable domain is DTGVSQNPRHKITKRGQNVTFRCDPISEHNRLYWYRQTLGQGPEFLTYFQNEAQLEKSRLLSDRFSAERPKGSFSTLEIQRTEQGDSAMYLCASNAKWDPPGGYTFGSGTRLTVV.

The V call is TRBV19, the J call TRBJ2-1, with 12 bases identical to TRBD2. The CDR3 loop spans 20 amino acids. The ends lost 0 bases at V and 1 base at J; junction bases unmatched: 10. Per germline, CDR1 LNHDA and CDR2 SQIVND (reference sequence). This CDR3 is CASSIDPGTSGRISYNEQFF. For the CDR3, the DNA is TGTGCCAGTAGTATAGATCCCGGAACTAGCGGGAGGATTTCCTACAATGAGCAGTTCTTC.

The chain is built from TRBV27 and TRBJ2-7; 8 bases map to TRBD1. V was pared by 5 bases and J by 2 bases, with 11 bases of the junction left unmatched. This CDR3 is built from 16 residues. Germline V CDR1 and CDR2: MNHEY, SMNVEV (reference sequence). CDR3 in amino acids: CASSPSTGEFAYEQYF. Written as DNA, the CDR3 is TGTGCCAGCAGTCCATCGACAGGGGAATTTGCCTACGAGCAGTACTTC.

This rearrangement joins TRBV27 to TRBJ1-5, with D possibly TRBD1 on 6 matching bases. Trimming left V 8 bases short and J 3 bases short, with 14 bases between. This CDR3 region has 14 residues. Germline V CDR1 and CDR2: MNHEY, SMNVEV (reference sequence). The CDR3: CASAPGVNNQPQHF. In DNA form, the CDR3 reads TGTGCCAGCGCTCCAGGGGTAAACAATCAGCCCCAGCATTTT.

Concerning this clone: Other nucleotide sequences from this sample produce the same CDR3. The chain employs TRBV7-9 and TRBJ1-1; 8 bases align to TRBD1. The CDR3 covers 15 residues. Trimming took 1 base from V and 5 from J; bases not matched to a gene: 6. Germline CDR1 reads SEHNR; CDR2 reads FQNEAQ (reference sequence). The CDR3 protein is CASSLGQGARTEAFF. The CDR3 coding sequence is TGTGCCAGCAGCTTAGGGCAGGGGGCGCGAACTGAAGCTTTCTTT.

This sequence joins TRBV4-3 and TRBJ2-5; D call uncertain. Germline V gene sequence: CDR1 LGHNA, CDR2 YSLEER. The CDR3 covers 15 residues. V lost 1 base and J lost 5, with 14 bases in between. The CDR3 DNA is TGCGCCAGCAGCCAAGTTCAGGCTGTGGGGGAGACCCAGTACTTC. Translating it yields CASSQVQAVGETQYF.

Worth noting for this clone: This sequence may be a read error, since a much larger clone differs from it by one base. This CDR3 is also generated by other DNA sequences in the sample. The chain joins TRBV28 to TRBJ2-3; D is unresolved. This CDR3 is 12 amino acids long. The germline gives CDR1 MDHEN, CDR2 SYDVKM. The V end was cut by 2 bases, the J end by 1 base, with 1 base between. The DNA of the CDR3 is TGTGCCAGCAGTTTAGGCACAGATACGCAGTATTTT. Amino acid sequence: CASSLGTDTQYF.

This chain connects TRBV4-2 to TRBJ2-7; 10 positions match TRBD1. CDR1 and CDR2 (germline): LGHNA, YNFKEQ. CDR3 length: 15 amino acids. Germline trimming cut 5 bases from V and 4 bases from J; bases unmatched to any gene: 8. The CDR3 DNA reads as TGTGCCAGCAGCGAATGGACAGGGGGAGGATACGAGCAGTACTTC. It yields the protein CASSEWTGGGYEQYF.

The chain has TRBV11-2 and TRBJ1-2; D gene uncertain. Per germline, CDR1 SGHAT and CDR2 FQNNGV. This CDR3 is built from 12 residues. V gave up 5 bases and J gave up 9 bases, with 13 bases separating them. This CDR3 is CASSPTGSRYTF. The DNA of the CDR3 is TGTGCCAGCAGCCCCACGGGGAGTCGCTACACCTTC.